Listed below are T cell receptor beta chains from one sample, sequenced in a study of blood T cell repertoires in COVID-19. Assay used: immunoSEQ multiplex PCR; TCRdb lists only in-frame clones, some missing. The sample holds 300,000 or so clones, roughly 80% seen once. Sample: peripheral blood. The origin of the receptors is a woman aged 45-60 years with active or convalescent COVID-19. Each CDR3 is given with its conserved first and last residue. D genes are given only for firm matches. The listing skips clone size in some rows; elsewhere it reads once, few, many or a size class.

J,size,D,V,DNA,CDR3
TRBJ1-2,NA,NA,TRBV28,TGTGCCAGCAGTTTATCTCAGTTAGGGGGGGAGGGCTATGGCTACACCTTC,CASSLSQLGGEGYGYTF
TRBJ1-2,NA,NA,TRBV30,TGTGCCTGGAGCCAGGGTGGCTACACCTTC,CAWSQGGYTF
TRBJ2-5,NA,TRBD2,TRBV30,TGTGCCTGGGGGACTAGCGGGGACTGGGAGACCCAGTACTTC,CAWGTSGDWETQYF
TRBJ2-7,NA,NA,TRBV7-2,TGTGCCAGCAGCTTAGACGGGTTGTACTACGAGCAGTACTTC,CASSLDGLYYEQYF
TRBJ1-1,NA,NA,TRBV27,TGTGCCAGCAGTCCCCAGACATTCATGGTGGGCACTGAAGCTTTCTTT,CASSPQTFMVGTEAFF
TRBJ1-2,once,NA,TRBV5-1,TGCGCCAGCAGCTTACAGAAAAACTATGGCTACACCTTC,CASSLQKNYGYTF
TRBJ2-1,NA,TRBD2,TRBV5-1,TGCGCCAGCAGCTTGCCGGCGGGAGCACTTAATGAGCAGTTCTTC,CASSLPAGALNEQFF
TRBJ1-2,NA,TRBD1,TRBV5-6,TGTGCCAGCAGCTTGGCGGACAGGGAAAATGGCTACACCTTC,CASSLADRENGYTF
TRBJ1-2,once,TRBD1,TRBV18,TGTGCCAGCTCACCCGTGAGGGGATCCGGGACAGGGGGCGATGGCTACACCTTC,CASSPVRGSGTGGDGYTF
TRBJ1-1,NA,NA,TRBV5-1,TGCGCCAGCAGCTTGGGAGCGGGTGAAGCTTTCTTT,CASSLGAGEAFF
TRBJ2-3,NA,TRBD2,TRBV7-3,TGTGCCAGCAGCCGGACTAGTGGGTTTGCGCAGTATTTT,CASSRTSGFAQYF
TRBJ1-5,NA,TRBD1,TRBV6-1,TGTGCCAGCAGTGAGTTACAGGGGCTCTATAGCAATCAGCCCCAGCATTTT,CASSELQGLYSNQPQHF
TRBJ1-1,NA,NA,TRBV6-1,TGTGCCAGCAGTGAACGGGGGAAAACTGAAGCTTTCTTT,CASSERGKTEAFF
TRBJ2-1,NA,NA,TRBV9,TGTGCCAGCAGCGGGCCGCGGGGCAATGAGCAGTTCTTC,CASSGPRGNEQFF
TRBJ1-1,NA,NA,TRBV9,TGTGCCAGCAGCGTAGAAGGGGTCACTGAAGCTTTCTTT,CASSVEGVTEAFF
TRBJ1-3,NA,NA,TRBV2,TGTGCCAGCAGTATTGGCAGGGCTGCTGGAAACACCATATATTTT,CASSIGRAAGNTIYF
TRBJ1-4,NA,TRBD1,TRBV7-9,TGTGCCAGCAGTAGAACAGGGGGCGGCGAAAAACTGTTTTTT,CASSRTGGGEKLFF
TRBJ1-1,NA,NA,TRBV18,TGTGCCAGCTCACCGTCCATCGAGGTAGGCGGCGCTGAAGCTTTCTTT,CASSPSIEVGGAEAFF
TRBJ1-2,NA,TRBD1,TRBV28,TGTGCCAGCAGTTCGGGCCACACAGGGGATGGGGGCTACACCTTC,CASSSGHTGDGGYTF
TRBJ1-1,NA,NA,TRBV3-1/TRBV3-2,TGTGCCAGCAGCCAAGGAGGGTGGGACACTGAAGCTTTCTTT,CASSQGGWDTEAFF
TRBJ1-2,NA,TRBD1,TRBV5-1,TGCGCCAGCAGCTTGCTGCCGGGGACAGATCCAGCTAACTATGGCTACACCTTC,CASSLLPGTDPANYGYTF
TRBJ1-5,few,NA,TRBV28,TGTGCCCACAGAGGGTTACCTAGCAATCAGCCCCAGCATTTT,CAHRGLPSNQPQHF
TRBJ2-1,NA,TRBD2,TRBV5-4,TGTGCCAGCACCTACGGGACTAGCATCAATGAGCAGTTCTTC,CASTYGTSINEQFF
TRBJ1-5,NA,NA,TRBV19,TGTGCCAGTAGTAAGGGGGTGGTGAGCAATCAGCCCCAGCATTTT,CASSKGVVSNQPQHF
TRBJ2-5,NA,TRBD2,TRBV5-1,TGCGCCAGCACCCGGACTAGAGCTCGGGGAGAGACCCAGTACTTC,CASTRTRARGETQYF
TRBJ2-7,NA,NA,TRBV9,TGTGCCAGCAGCCCCACCGTGGGGGGTAGCGGCGAGCAGTACTTC,CASSPTVGGSGEQYF
TRBJ2-1,NA,TRBD2,TRBV5-3,TGTGCCAGAAGCTTAAGCCGAGCGGGGGGACACAATGAGCAGTTCTTC,CARSLSRAGGHNEQFF
TRBJ1-1,NA,NA,TRBV19,TGTGCCAGTAGTAGAGGACAGTTCCCCCGCATGAGGAATGAAGCTTTCTTT,CASSRGQFPRMRNEAFF
TRBJ2-2,few,NA,TRBV9,TGTGCCAGCAGTTCCCTAAGCACCGGGGAGCTGTTTTTT,CASSSLSTGELFF
TRBJ1-2,NA,NA,TRBV29-1,TGCAGCGTTGACAGATCAGAGGGCAACTATGGCTACACCTTC,CSVDRSEGNYGYTF
TRBJ2-5,NA,TRBD2,TRBV7-2,TGTGCCAGCAGCTCGACCGGACTAGCAGGAGAGACCCAGTACTTC,CASSSTGLAGETQYF
TRBJ2-4,NA,TRBD2,TRBV28,TGTGCCAGCACCCCAATCCGACGGTCGGGAGGGTATCTAGCCAAAAACATTCAGTACTTC,CASTPIRRSGGYLAKNIQYF
TRBJ1-1,NA,NA,TRBV1,TGCACCAGCAGCCTCAGGCCTGACAGAACCACTGAAGCTTTCTTT,CTSSLRPDRTTEAFF
TRBJ2-5,NA,TRBD1,TRBV2,TGTGCCAGCAGTGAAGAGGGGACAGTAGAGGAGACCCAGTACTTC,CASSEEGTVEETQYF
TRBJ2-1,NA,TRBD2,TRBV27,TGTGCCAGCAGTTTAACGGCGGGAGCGTACAATGAGCAGTTCTTC,CASSLTAGAYNEQFF
TRBJ2-1,NA,TRBD2,TRBV15,TGTGCCACCAGCAGCCGACTAGCGGGAGGTTTCAATGAGCAGTTCTTC,CATSSRLAGGFNEQFF
TRBJ1-1,NA,TRBD1,TRBV11-2,TGTGCCAGCAGCCCGATCGGACAGGGGAAGGCTGAAGCTTTCTTT,CASSPIGQGKAEAFF
TRBJ2-1,NA,TRBD2,TRBV25-1,TGTGCCAGCAGTGAACGGGGACTAGCGGGGGGCTCCTACAATGAGCAGTTCTTC,CASSERGLAGGSYNEQFF
TRBJ2-1,NA,TRBD2,TRBV5-1,TGCGCCAGCAGCTTCGGGACTAGCGGGAGTTGGGGCAATGAGCAGTTCTTC,CASSFGTSGSWGNEQFF
TRBJ2-3,few,TRBD2,TRBV4-1,TGCGCCAGCAGCCCCCGTTCGGCAGCGGGAGCAGGAGATACGCAGTATTTT,CASSPRSAAGAGDTQYF
TRBJ1-4,NA,NA,TRBV28,TGTGCCAGCAGTTTACCCCGCGGAAAACTGTTTTTT,CASSLPRGKLFF
TRBJ2-3,once,NA,TRBV29-1,TGCAGCGTTACAGGGATTTCAACAGATACGCAGTATTTT,CSVTGISTDTQYF
TRBJ1-5,few,NA,TRBV6-5,TGTGCCAGCAGGTCTACGGGGGGCAATCAGCCCCAGCATTTT,CASRSTGGNQPQHF
TRBJ1-2,few,NA,TRBV19,TGTGCCAGTAGTATGCAGTACTATGGCTACACCTTC,CASSMQYYGYTF
TRBJ2-1,NA,NA,TRBV3-1/TRBV3-2,TGTGCCAGCAGCCAAGAACTTCGGGTTATTGGCAATGAGCAGTTCTTC,CASSQELRVIGNEQFF
TRBJ2-5,once,TRBD1,TRBV11-3,TGTGCCAGCAGCGTACAGGGGGGAAAGACCCAGTACTTC,CASSVQGGKTQYF